This record looks at one T cell receptor (beta chain) sequence and its context. Enrollees, about 18 to 100 years old, lived in some 24 US areas. Participants' own reports of clinical history determined their cohort assignment. Recovery meant two consecutive negative NP/OP PCR tests, professional clearance, or resolved symptoms. CDR1 LNHDA and CDR2 SQIVND come from the germline V gene (reference sequence). J lost 9 bases, V lost 3 bases, and 6 bases had no gene match. This CDR3 region has 16 residues. The sample originates from a study of blood T cell repertoires in COVID-19. Assay: immunoSEQ multiplex PCR; the TCRdb copy retains only in-frame clones and omits some. Among 450,000 to 600,000 clones, about 90% were seen once, and the ten largest hold 0.7%.

The origin of this receptor is a woman aged 18-30 years who had recovered from COVID-19. The chain joins TRBV19 to TRBJ1-6; the match to TRBD1 covers 12 bases. The sequenced sample was PBMCs or T cells enriched from blood (not recorded which). As DNA, the CDR3 is TGTGCCAGTAGTATTGGGACAGGGGGCGCGGGTTCACCCCTCCACTTT. Amino acid sequence: CASSIGTGGAGSPLHF.